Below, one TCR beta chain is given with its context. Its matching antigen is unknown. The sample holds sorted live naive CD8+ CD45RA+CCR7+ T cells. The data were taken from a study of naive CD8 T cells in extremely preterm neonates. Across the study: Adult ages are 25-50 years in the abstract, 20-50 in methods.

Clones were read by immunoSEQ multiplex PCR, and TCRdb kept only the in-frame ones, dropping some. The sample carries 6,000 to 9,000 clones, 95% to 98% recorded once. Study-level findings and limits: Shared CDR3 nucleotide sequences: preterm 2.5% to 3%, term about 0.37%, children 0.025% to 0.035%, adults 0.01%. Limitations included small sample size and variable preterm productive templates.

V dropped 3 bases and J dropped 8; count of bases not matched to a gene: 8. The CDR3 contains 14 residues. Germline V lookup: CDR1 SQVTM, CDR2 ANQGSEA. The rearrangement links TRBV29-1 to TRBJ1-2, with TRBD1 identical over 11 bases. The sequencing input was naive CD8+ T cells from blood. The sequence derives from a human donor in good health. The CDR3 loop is CSVENRDRGYGYTF. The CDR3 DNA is TGCAGCGTTGAGAACCGGGACAGGGGGTACGGCTACACCTTC.